This is a list of T cell receptor beta chains from one sample in a study of CD8 T cells in ankylosing spondylitis. One entry per CDR3 protein results from TCRdb running MiXCR on the 5' RACE reads. Here the sample spans 700,000 or so distinct CDR3 sequences, around 17% being singletons. The sample taken for sequencing was blood, either unsorted or a sorted T cell fraction (not recorded which). The receptors stem from a male donor with ankylosing spondylitis. Each CDR3 is given with its conserved first and last residue. The D gene is left open where the match is weak. Clone sizes are given selectively: once, few, many, or a class where the clone is expanded.

.	TRBV12-3/TRBV12-4	TRBD1	TRBJ1-1	TGTGCCAGCAGTCCCAGACAGGGGGCGATTGAAGCTTTCTTT	CASSPRQGAIEAFF
few	TRBV4-1	.	TRBJ1-2	TGCGCCAGCAGCCAAGCCCCAAGACAGGAATACTATGGCTACACCTTC	CASSQAPRQEYYGYTF
.	TRBV15	.	TRBJ1-5	TGTGCCACCAGCAGAGATCCGGGAGGGAGCCAGCCCCAGCATTTT	CATSRDPGGSQPQHF
.	TRBV5-1	TRBD1	TRBJ1-2	TGCGCCAGCAGTCCCGGGCGGCAGGGGGCCGAATACACCTTC	CASSPGRQGAEYTF
.	TRBV12-3/TRBV12-4	.	TRBJ1-2	TGTGCCAGCAGTTTAGATAGGGACACATATAACTATGGCTACACCTTC	CASSLDRDTYNYGYTF
few	TRBV5-1	.	TRBJ1-1	TGCGCCAGCAGGGTAACCGGGACGGGGAGGACTGAAGCTTTCTTT	CASRVTGTGRTEAFF
few	TRBV5-1	TRBD1	TRBJ1-2	TGCGCCAGCAGCATACCCGGGACAGGGAATGGCTACACCTTC	CASSIPGTGNGYTF
many	TRBV3-1	.	TRBJ1-2	TGTGCCAGCAGCCACTACGAGCCGGGACTCTATGGCTACACCTTC	CASSHYEPGLYGYTF
few	TRBV3-1	TRBD1	TRBJ1-6	TGTGCCAGCAGCCAAGAAAGCAGGGGGCGTTTACCCCTCCACTTT	CASSQESRGRLPLHF
.	TRBV2	TRBD1	TRBJ1-2	TGTGCCAGCAGTGAAGAGAAGGGGACAGGGGGCGGTCTAAATGGCTACACCTTC	CASSEEKGTGGGLNGYTF
.	TRBV7-8	.	TRBJ2-1	TGTGCCAGCAGCTTTCTTACGGGAGAGGGTGCCGAGCAGTTCTTC	CASSFLTGEGAEQFF
few	TRBV29-1	.	TRBJ1-1	TGCAGCGCTATACAGGGAATCGAGAACACTGAAGCTTTCTTT	CSAIQGIENTEAFF
.	TRBV7-3	TRBD2	TRBJ2-1	TGTGCCAGCAGCCCCCCCGGGACTAATCTCAATGAGCAGTTCTTC	CASSPPGTNLNEQFF
.	TRBV5-1	.	TRBJ1-2	TGCGCCAGCAGCGGAGTTCCGGCGGGTAGCTATGGCTACACCTTC	CASSGVPAGSYGYTF
.	TRBV20-1	.	TRBJ2-1	TGCAGTGCTAGTCTGCATGAGCAGTTCTTC	CSASLHEQFF
many	TRBV12-3/TRBV12-4	TRBD1	TRBJ2-7	TGTGCCAGCAGTTTGCGGACAGGGGCCGAAACCTACGAGCAGTACTTC	CASSLRTGAETYEQYF
.	TRBV4-1	.	TRBJ2-4	TGCGCCAGCAGCCAAGCGGGGATGTCAGACATTCAGTACTTC	CASSQAGMSDIQYF
few	TRBV5-5	.	TRBJ2-2	TGTGCCAGCAGCTTAAACGTGGAGAACACCGGGGAGCTGTTTTTT	CASSLNVENTGELFF
once	TRBV6-5	.	TRBJ2-1	TGTGCCAGCAGTTCGGGCAGGGAGGATGAGCAGTTCTTC	CASSSGREDEQFF
.	TRBV6-1	TRBD1	TRBJ2-7	TGTGCCAGCAGTGAAGCACCTATGGGACAGTGGTACGAGCAGTACTTC	CASSEAPMGQWYEQYF
few	TRBV28	TRBD1	TRBJ1-5	TGTGCCAGCAGTTCCGCCGGGACAGGTTATCAGCCCCAGCATTTT	CASSSAGTGYQPQHF
.	TRBV9	.	TRBJ2-1	TGTGCCAGCAGCGGAGAGCCGGATGAGCAGTTCTTC	CASSGEPDEQFF
few	TRBV7-6	.	TRBJ1-3	TGTGCCAGCAGCCCCCAATGGGGAAACACCATATATTTT	CASSPQWGNTIYF
few	TRBV6-2/TRBV6-3	TRBD1	TRBJ2-6	TGTGCCAGCAGTCCCCCTTTCTCCGGGACAGGGTACCATTCTGGGGCCAACGTCCTGACTTTC	CASSPPFSGTGYHSGANVLTF
few	TRBV20-1	.	TRBJ1-6	TGCAGTGCCGTCCCTGATGCGGATTCACCCCTCCACTTT	CSAVPDADSPLHF
.	TRBV3-1	TRBD2	TRBJ2-7	TGTGCCAGCAGCCAAGTGGCCCTCGGACTAGCGGGGGGGCGGGAGCAGTACTTC	CASSQVALGLAGGREQYF
few	TRBV5-6	.	TRBJ2-1	TGTGCCAGCACCTCGTTGGACAATGAGCAGTTCTTC	CASTSLDNEQFF
few	TRBV7-8	TRBD1	TRBJ1-4	TGTGCCAGCAGCGCCCGGGACAGGGACGAAAAACTGTTTTTT	CASSARDRDEKLFF
.	TRBV9	.	TRBJ2-6	TGTGCCAGCAGCGTGCTTAGCGGAGTCTCTGGGGCCAACGTCCTGACTTTC	CASSVLSGVSGANVLTF
.	TRBV5-1	.	TRBJ1-2	TGCGCCAGCTACCAGAGGGGGAGTGGCTACACCTTC	CASYQRGSGYTF
few	TRBV12-3/TRBV12-4	.	TRBJ1-4	TGTGCCAGCAGTATCTACCGGGCGGATCTGTTTTTT	CASSIYRADLFF
few	TRBV5-5	TRBD1	TRBJ2-7	TGTGCCAGCGCTCGAACCGGGACAGGGTTCTACGAGCAGTACTTC	CASARTGTGFYEQYF
.	TRBV7-3	TRBD2	TRBJ2-2	TGTGCCAGCAGCTCCGTAGCGGGAGTCGTTCCCGGGGAGCTGTTTTTT	CASSSVAGVVPGELFF
few	TRBV7-9	.	TRBJ2-1	TGTGCCGACCGGGGCAGAAATGATGAGCAGTTCTTC	CADRGRNDEQFF
few	TRBV5-1	.	TRBJ2-7	TGCGCCAGCAGCTTGGGTTCGGACGGATCCTACGAGCAGTACTTC	CASSLGSDGSYEQYF
.	TRBV10-3	.	TRBJ2-3	TGTGCCATCAGTGAAGCACAGGCAGTCGGCACAGATACGCAGTATTTT	CAISEAQAVGTDTQYF
.	TRBV4-1	.	TRBJ2-5	TGCGCCAGCAGCCAAGATGCCGGGGAGACCCAGTACTTC	CASSQDAGETQYF
few	TRBV29-1	.	TRBJ2-2	TGCAGCGCTGGGGCGGCCGGGGAGCTGTTTTTT	CSAGAAGELFF
.	TRBV7-9	TRBD1	TRBJ2-1	TGTGCCAGCAGAACTAAGGACAGGGACAATGAGCAGTTCTTC	CASRTKDRDNEQFF
few	TRBV2	TRBD1	TRBJ2-2	TGTGCCAGCAGTGAAGCGTCCAGGGGGCACTCTCCCGGGGAGCTGTTTTTT	CASSEASRGHSPGELFF
.	TRBV18	TRBD2	TRBJ2-2	TGTGCCAGCTCACCGCCGGGACTCGCGGGAGGAAACACCGGGGAGCTGTTTTTT	CASSPPGLAGGNTGELFF
.	TRBV4-1	.	TRBJ2-7	TGCGCCAGCAGCCAAGTGGGACGGCCTACCGAGCAGTACTTC	CASSQVGRPTEQYF
few	TRBV20-1	TRBD1	TRBJ1-1	TGCAGTGCTAGAGTATCTGGGACAGGGGAGGCTTTCTTT	CSARVSGTGEAFF
few	TRBV12-3/TRBV12-4	.	TRBJ2-5	TGTGCCAGCAGTGCCCGGACTGCAAGCCAAGAGACCCAGTACTTC	CASSARTASQETQYF
few	TRBV7-3	.	TRBJ2-5	TGTGCCAGCAGCTTAGCGGGCGGGGAACAAGAGACCCAGTACTTC	CASSLAGGEQETQYF
few	TRBV5-1	.	TRBJ2-2	TGCGCCAGCAGCCTTACCCGTTCCGTCGCCGGGGAGCTGTTTTTT	CASSLTRSVAGELFF
few	TRBV29-1	.	TRBJ2-1	TGCAGCGGTGCGCTTTTCGGGGGCTCCTACAATGAGCAGTTCTTC	CSGALFGGSYNEQFF
few	TRBV29-1	TRBD1	TRBJ2-1	TGCAGCGTACTCGGACAGGAGAAATACAATGAGCAGTTCTTC	CSVLGQEKYNEQFF
.	TRBV10-2	.	TRBJ2-5	TGCGCCAGCGCAGCCCAGAGGGAGACCCAGTACTTC	CASAAQRETQYF
few	TRBV4-2	TRBD2	TRBJ2-7	TGTGCCAGCAGCCAAGATCCTACCCCCTTAGCGGGGGGATCCTACGAGCAGTACTTC	CASSQDPTPLAGGSYEQYF
few	TRBV29-1	.	TRBJ2-3	TGCAGCGTTGATGAAGGGGGTGGCACAGATACGCAGTATTTT	CSVDEGGGTDTQYF
.	TRBV28	.	TRBJ2-1	TGTGCCAGCAGTTTACGGACCAATGAGCAGTTCTTC	CASSLRTNEQFF
few	TRBV4-1	.	TRBJ2-2	TGCGCCAGCAGCCTTTTGGTATCTGCGGACACCGGGGAGCTGTTTTTT	CASSLLVSADTGELFF